A selection of T cell receptor beta chains follows, all from one sample in a study of blood T cell repertoires in COVID-19. Method: immunoSEQ multiplex PCR; TCRdb's copy keeps in-frame clones and lacks some. Here the sample spans 85,000 to 130,000 clones, approximately 87% being singletons. Material: peripheral blood. These receptors were taken from a man aged 45-65 years with acute or convalescent COVID-19. Both conserved end residues are part of each CDR3. Fields, in order: CDR3 length, J gene, V gene, D gene, CDR3 protein, CDR3 DNA. D genes are given only for firm matches.

len: 14
j_gene: TRBJ1-2
v_gene: TRBV24-1
d_gene: .
CDR3aa: CATSPQGRGEGYTF
CDR3nt: TGTGCCACCAGTCCCCAAGGCCGCGGAGAGGGCTACACCTTC

len: 14
j_gene: TRBJ2-1
v_gene: TRBV6-2/TRBV6-3
d_gene: .
CDR3aa: CASSYGSRGNEQFF
CDR3nt: TGTGCCAGCAGTTACGGCTCCCGAGGGAATGAGCAGTTCTTC

len: 13
j_gene: TRBJ1-5
v_gene: TRBV10-2
d_gene: TRBD1
CDR3aa: CASGDRGNQPQHF
CDR3nt: TGCGCCAGCGGGGACAGGGGCAATCAGCCCCAGCATTTT

len: 16
j_gene: TRBJ1-3
v_gene: TRBV28
d_gene: .
CDR3aa: CASSPLTGGSGNTIYF
CDR3nt: TGTGCCAGCAGCCCTTTGACAGGCGGCTCTGGAAACACCATATATTTT

len: 14
j_gene: TRBJ2-7
v_gene: TRBV7-9
d_gene: TRBD2
CDR3aa: CASRFSGSSVEQYF
CDR3nt: TGTGCCAGCAGGTTTAGCGGGAGCTCCGTCGAGCAGTACTTC

len: 18
j_gene: TRBJ2-7
v_gene: TRBV21-1
d_gene: .
CDR3aa: CASSKDLHRQGVLYEQYF
CDR3nt: TGTGCCAGCAGCAAAGATCTGCATCGACAGGGGGTTCTCTACGAGCAGTACTTC

len: 14
j_gene: TRBJ2-2
v_gene: TRBV27
d_gene: TRBD2
CDR3aa: CASRAGLNTGELFF
CDR3nt: TGTGCCAGCAGAGCGGGATTGAACACCGGGGAGCTGTTTTTT

len: 15
j_gene: TRBJ1-2
v_gene: TRBV6-1
d_gene: .
CDR3aa: CASSEGLKANYGYTF
CDR3nt: TGTGCCAGCAGTGAGGGACTTAAAGCTAACTATGGCTACACCTTC

len: 16
j_gene: TRBJ2-7
v_gene: TRBV7-9
d_gene: TRBD2
CDR3aa: CASSPRWTSGRAEQYF
CDR3nt: TGTGCCAGCAGCCCCCGTTGGACTAGCGGGAGGGCCGAGCAGTACTTC

len: 14
j_gene: TRBJ1-4
v_gene: TRBV5-1
d_gene: TRBD1
CDR3aa: CASSPEQGGEKLFF
CDR3nt: TGCGCCAGCAGCCCTGAACAGGGGGGCGAAAAACTGTTTTTT

len: 15
j_gene: TRBJ2-3
v_gene: TRBV19
d_gene: .
CDR3aa: CASKQTGLKTDTQYF
CDR3nt: TGTGCCAGTAAACAAACAGGGCTCAAGACAGATACGCAGTATTTT